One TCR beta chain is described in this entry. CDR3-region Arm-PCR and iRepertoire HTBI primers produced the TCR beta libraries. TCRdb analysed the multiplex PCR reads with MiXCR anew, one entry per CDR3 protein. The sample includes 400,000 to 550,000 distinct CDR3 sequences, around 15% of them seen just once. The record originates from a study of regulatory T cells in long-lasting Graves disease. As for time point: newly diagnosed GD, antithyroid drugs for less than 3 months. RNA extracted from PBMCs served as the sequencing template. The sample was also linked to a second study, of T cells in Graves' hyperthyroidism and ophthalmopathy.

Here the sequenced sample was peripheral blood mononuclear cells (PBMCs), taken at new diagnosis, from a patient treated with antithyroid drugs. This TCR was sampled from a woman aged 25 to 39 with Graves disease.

The CDR3 loop reads CSVEGRSQNIQYF. The CDR3 DNA is TGCAGCGTTGAAGGGAGGTCACAAAACATTCAGTACTTC. The chain has TRBV29-1 and TRBJ2-4, with D perhaps TRBD2 (5 bases). The germline V gene has CDR1 SQVTM and CDR2 ANQGSEA. Trimming cost V 1 base and J 5 bases, with 9 bases left between them. CDR3 size: 13 residues.